These 18 T cell receptor beta chains share one sample of origin, sequenced in a study of a mutant IDH1 vaccine in newly diagnosed glioma. Their antigens remain unidentified. Time point given: week 35, safety follow-up. What each vaccine dose contained was 300 ug of mutant IDH1 20-mer peptide, accompanied by topical imiquimod. The table came from immunoSEQ multiplex PCR; TCRdb's copy has only in-frame clones and leaves some out. The sample includes around 29,000 clones, about four fifths of them seen just once. The material was PBMCs, obtained from a glioma patient whose treatment included an IDH1 peptide vaccine. These receptors were taken from a man aged 50-60 years with glioma.

This clone showed up just once. The V call is TRBV5-1, the J call TRBJ2-2; 8 bases are shared with TRBD1. J gave up 1 base and V 4 bases, and 3 bases lay outside the gene matches. Per the germline V gene, CDR1 is SGHRS and CDR2 is YFSETQ. This CDR3 is built from 15 residues. The CDR3 nucleotides are TGCGCCAGCAGCACAGGGGGTTTGAACACCGGGGAGCTGTTTTTT. This gives the protein CASSTGGLNTGELFF.

This chain links TRBV6-1 with TRBJ2-2, with 11 nucleotides matching TRBD2. Germline V gene lookup returns CDR1 MNHNS and CDR2 SASEGT. This CDR3 is built from 14 residues. V lost 7 bases, J lost 7 bases, and 5 bases stayed unmatched. The CDR3 sequence: CASILAGGIGELFF. CDR3 in DNA: TGTGCCAGCATTCTAGCGGGAGGCATCGGGGAGCTGTTTTTT.

The CDR3 sequence: CASSLAPGTSGKETQYF. The CDR3 region has the DNA TGTGCCAGCAGCTTAGCCCCCGGGACTAGCGGGAAAGAGACCCAGTACTTC. The chain has TRBV13 and TRBJ2-5; 13 bases map to TRBD2. The V and J ends lost 1 base and 3 bases, in that order; junction bases with no gene match: 5. This CDR3 is built from 17 residues. The V gene's germline CDR1 is PRHDT and CDR2 FYEKMQ (reference sequence). Drawing the rest from reference TRBV13 and TRBJ2-5, the complete variable domain is AAGVIQSPRHLIKEKRETATLKCYPIPRHDTVYWYQQGPGQDPQFLISFYEKMQSDKGSIPDRFSAQQFSDYHSELNMSSLELGDSALYFCASSLAPGTSGKETQYFGPGTRLLVL.

V and J are TRBV2 and TRBJ2-3, with a possible D match to TRBD2 (6 bases). Germline V gives CDR1 SNHLY, CDR2 FYNNEI. V was pared by 8 bases and J by 5 bases, with 11 bases between. This CDR3 comprises 12 residues. CDR3: CASGGIKDTQYF. Written as DNA, the CDR3 is TGTGCCAGCGGAGGGATTAAAGATACGCAGTATTTT. The full variable domain, rest sourced from reference TRBV2 and TRBJ2-3, is EPEVTQTPSHQVTQMGQEVILRCVPISNHLYFYWYRQILGQKVEFLVSFYNNEISEKSEIFDDQFSVERPDGSNFTLKIRSTKLEDSAMYFCASGGIKDTQYFGPGTRLTVL.

The V call is TRBV11-2, the J call TRBJ2-3; 7 bases map to TRBD2. This CDR3 is built from 16 residues. Trimming at V came to 6 bases and at J to 0 bases, leaving 9 bases not matched to a gene. Germline V lookup: CDR1 SGHAT, CDR2 FQNNGV. CDR3 in DNA: TGTGCCAGCAGTCCCCGACTAGCCGGAAGCACAGATACGCAGTATTTT. Protein: CASSPRLAGSTDTQYF.

This clone appeared once. The chain is built from TRBV5-6 and TRBJ2-4, with 12 bases matching TRBD2. The V and J ends lost 0 bases and 6 bases, in that order; junction bases with no gene match: 10. The CDR3 length is 18 residues. The germline V gene has CDR1 SGHDT and CDR2 YYEEEE. The CDR3 is CASSLVGTSGGKSNIQYF. CDR3 sequence (DNA): TGTGCCAGCAGCTTGGTGGGTACTAGCGGGGGGAAGTCAAACATTCAGTACTTC. The full variable domain, rest sourced from reference TRBV5-6 and TRBJ2-4, is DAGVTQSPTHLIKTRGQQVTLRCSPKSGHDTVSWYQQALGQGPQFIFQYYEEEERQRGNFPDRFSGHQFPNYSSELNVNALLLGDSALYLCASSLVGTSGGKSNIQYFGAGTRLSVL.

The rearrangement links TRBV4-1 to TRBJ2-5; 11 bases fit TRBD1. The CDR3 runs 15 residues. V dropped 3 bases and J dropped 3; count of bases not matched to a gene: 3. CDR1 and CDR2 from the germline V gene are MGHRA and YSYEKL. CDR3 region: CASSHPGQGEETQYF. CDR3 nucleotides: TGCGCCAGCAGCCACCCGGGACAGGGGGAAGAGACCCAGTACTTC.

The chain employs TRBV29-1 and TRBJ2-1; tentative D call: TRBD2 (6 bases). Trimming left V 7 bases short and J 0 bases short, with 13 bases between. CDR3 length: 14 amino acids. Germline loops: CDR1 SQVTM, CDR2 ANQGSEA. The CDR3 region has the DNA TGCAGCGCATTGGAGGGCCGCTCCTACAATGAGCAGTTCTTC. Amino acids: CSALEGRSYNEQFF.

This clone was seen once. V gene TRBV7-9 combines with J gene TRBJ2-3; 14 bases match TRBD2. The germline V gene encodes CDR1 SEHNR and CDR2 FQNEAQ (reference sequence). The V segment lost 6 bases and the J segment 8 bases; nucleotides outside the gene matches: 10. This CDR3 contains 16 residues. The CDR3 DNA sequence: TGTGCCAGCAGTCGGGGACTAGCGGGAGACGGGGCTACGCAGTATTTT. Translating it yields CASSRGLAGDGATQYF. The full variable domain, completed using reference TRBV7-9 and TRBJ2-3, is DTGVSQNPRHKITKRGQNVTFRCDPISEHNRLYWYRQTLGQGPEFLTYFQNEAQLEKSRLLSDRFSAERPKGSFSTLEIQRTEQGDSAMYLCASSRGLAGDGATQYFGPGTRLTVL.

The V call is TRBV30, the J call TRBJ1-2; unclear D gene. Germline loops: CDR1 GTSNPN, CDR2 SVGIG (reference sequence). CDR3 length: 12 amino acids. Trimming left V 2 bases short and J 5 bases short, with 9 bases between. The CDR3 is CAWSPGIYGYTF. In DNA, the CDR3 is TGTGCCTGGAGTCCCGGAATTTATGGCTACACCTTC.

The chain joins TRBV19 to TRBJ1-6; no clear D gene. V shed 5 bases and J shed 7 bases, with 15 bases lying between them. Looked up from germline, CDR1 is LNHDA and CDR2 is SQIVND (reference sequence). This CDR3 comprises 15 residues. The DNA for the CDR3 is TGTGCCAGTAGTTTATGGACGGAGGAGAATTCACCCCTCCACTTT. Protein product: CASSLWTEENSPLHF. The entire variable domain, with the rest obtained from reference TRBV19 and TRBJ1-6, is as follows: DGGITQSPKYLFRKEGQNVTLSCEQNLNHDAMYWYRQDPGQGLRLIYYSQIVNDFQKGDIAEGYSVSREKKESFPLTVTSAQKNPTAFYLCASSLWTEENSPLHFGNGTRLTVT.

The table lists this clone with a count of one. V gene TRBV4-1 combines with J gene TRBJ2-2; D remains ambiguous. Germline V gene data show CDR1 as MGHRA and CDR2 as YSYEKL. CDR3 length equals 14 residues. With 6 bases removed from V and 0 bases from J, the gap between germline ends came to 8 bases. CDR3 sequence (DNA): TGCGCCAGCAGAGAACAAGCGAACACCGGGGAGCTGTTTTTT. As protein: CASREQANTGELFF.

The CDR3 coding sequence is TGTGCCAGCAGCTTAGCGAAGGATGCTCGGGACTATTCGAAGCAGTTCTTC. It encodes CASSLAKDARDYSKQFF. This chain uses TRBV7-9 with TRBJ2-1; 7 bases fit TRBD2. Losses at the gene ends were 0 bases for V and 11 bases for J; bases not matched to a gene: 16. The CDR3 runs to 17 residues. The germline V gene has CDR1 SEHNR and CDR2 FQNEAQ (reference sequence).

The V gene is TRBV19, the J gene TRBJ2-5; D not resolved. Trimming removed 3 bases from V and 2 bases from J, with 7 bases in between. The germline V gene encodes CDR1 LNHDA and CDR2 SQIVND (reference sequence). CDR3 length equals 13 residues. CDR3 sequence reads: CASSMVRQETQYF. CDR3 DNA: TGTGCCAGTAGTATGGTCAGGCAAGAGACCCAGTACTTC. The full variable domain, completed using reference TRBV19 and TRBJ2-5, is DGGITQSPKYLFRKEGQNVTLSCEQNLNHDAMYWYRQDPGQGLRLIYYSQIVNDFQKGDIAEGYSVSREKKESFPLTVTSAQKNPTAFYLCASSMVRQETQYFGPGTRLLVL.

This clone was picked up a small number of times. This chain connects TRBV15 to TRBJ1-1; D may be TRBD1 (6 bases). The ends were cut back, 6 bases at V and 3 bases at J, with 11 bases in the middle. Germline V gene sequence: CDR1 LNHNV, CDR2 YYDKDF (reference sequence). The CDR3 spans 13 residues. The CDR3: CATRSAGDTEAFF. The CDR3 DNA follows: TGTGCCACCAGGTCGGCAGGGGACACTGAAGCTTTCTTT.

The chain uses TRBV5-4 and TRBJ2-3, with TRBD1 identical over 7 bases. V trimming: 0 bases; J trimming: 1 base; junction bases outside the gene matches: 5. Germline values: CDR1 SGHNT, CDR2 YYREEE (reference sequence). The CDR3 is 16 residues long. The CDR3 is CASSLALGQGTDTQYF. The CDR3, as DNA: TGTGCCAGCAGCTTGGCTCTTGGACAGGGCACAGATACGCAGTATTTT.

The chain employs TRBV7-2 and TRBJ2-7; TRBD1 is a possible D gene (5 bases). Trimming removed 5 bases from V and 7 bases from J, with 12 bases in between. This CDR3 region has 12 residues. In germline, CDR1 is SGHTA, CDR2 FQGNSA. The CDR3 DNA follows: TGTGCCAGCAGCCCTCAAAGGGGAGAGCAGTACTTC. Translation gives CASSPQRGEQYF.

The sample holds a few counts of this clone. The V call is TRBV25-1, the J call TRBJ1-2; D remains unclear. Trimming pared 3 bases from V and 13 bases from J, leaving 15 bases between. Germline V gene sequence: CDR1 MGHDK, CDR2 SYGVNS. The CDR3 runs to 12 residues. CDR3 protein: CASSDSSLLPTF. DNA of the CDR3: TGTGCCAGCAGTGACTCCTCACTCTTGCCCACCTTC.